These 5 T cell receptor beta chains were sequenced from one sample in a study of blood T cell repertoires in COVID-19. Repertoires were generated with immunoSEQ multiplex PCR, while TCRdb's copy carries only in-frame clones and drops some. The table has about 94,000 clones, 75% to 85% seen once. The source material was peripheral blood. The receptors were gathered from a woman older than 75 with acute or convalescent COVID-19.

The chain carries TRBV7-2 and TRBJ1-1; D not certain. This CDR3 comprises 14 residues. Germline assignment: CDR1 SGHTA and CDR2 FQGNSA. Trimming removed 2 bases at V and 1 base at J, with 8 bases between. CDR3 loop: CASSLFLKNTEAFF. The CDR3 region has the DNA TGTGCCAGCAGCTTATTTCTTAAGAACACTGAAGCTTTCTTT.

V usage is TRBV5-1 and J usage is TRBJ2-1; D perhaps matches TRBD2 (5 bases). V lost 0 bases and J lost 2, with 9 bases in between. CDR1 SGHRS and CDR2 YFSETQ come from the germline V gene. This CDR3 is built from 15 residues. As DNA, the CDR3 is TGCGCCAGCAGCTTGGACGGGGTCCCCTACAATGAGCAGTTCTTC. As protein: CASSLDGVPYNEQFF.

The gene calls are TRBV7-9 and TRBJ1-2; TRBD1 matches 7 bases. The J segment lost 1 base and the V segment lost 1 base, leaving 6 bases of the junction unmatched. This CDR3 contains 16 residues. Looked up from germline, CDR1 is SEHNR and CDR2 is FQNEAQ (reference sequence). CDR3 coding DNA: TGTGCCAGCAGCTTAGTGTCAGGGGGAAGTAACTATGGCTACACCTTC. It specifies CASSLVSGGSNYGYTF.

A few counts support this clone. V and J are TRBV5-6 and TRBJ1-1, with 7 bases lining up with TRBD1. Losses at the gene ends were 7 bases for V and 2 bases for J; bases not matched to a gene: 5. The CDR3 runs 13 residues. Looked up from germline, CDR1 is SGHDT and CDR2 is YYEEEE. In DNA form, the CDR3 reads TGTGCCAGCTCAGGGACAGATAACACTGAAGCTTTCTTT. This encodes CASSGTDNTEAFF.

The chain joins TRBV9 to TRBJ2-1; tentatively, D is TRBD2 (5 bases). V was cut by 3 bases and J by 6 bases, with 22 bases left in between. The CDR3 has 17 amino acids. Looked up from germline, CDR1 is SGDLS and CDR2 is YYNGEE. The CDR3 loop is CASSDPLEEGLGNEQFF. For the CDR3, the DNA is TGTGCCAGCAGCGATCCCTTGGAGGAAGGGCTTGGCAATGAGCAGTTCTTC.